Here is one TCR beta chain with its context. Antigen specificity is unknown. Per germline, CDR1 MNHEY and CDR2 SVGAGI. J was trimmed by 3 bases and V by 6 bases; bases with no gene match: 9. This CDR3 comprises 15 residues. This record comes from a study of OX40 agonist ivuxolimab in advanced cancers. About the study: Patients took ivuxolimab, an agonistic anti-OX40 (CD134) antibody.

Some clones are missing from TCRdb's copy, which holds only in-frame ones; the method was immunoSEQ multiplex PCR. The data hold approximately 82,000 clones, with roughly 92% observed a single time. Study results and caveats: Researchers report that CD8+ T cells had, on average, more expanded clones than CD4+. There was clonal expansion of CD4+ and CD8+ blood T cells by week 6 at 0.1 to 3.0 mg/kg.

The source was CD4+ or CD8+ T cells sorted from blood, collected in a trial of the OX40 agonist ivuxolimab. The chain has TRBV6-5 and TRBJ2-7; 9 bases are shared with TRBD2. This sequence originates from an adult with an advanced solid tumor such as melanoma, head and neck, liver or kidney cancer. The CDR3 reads CASSLKGLAGYEQYF. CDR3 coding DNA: TGTGCCAGCAGCCTTAAGGGACTAGCTGGCTACGAGCAGTACTTC.